The entry that follows covers one T cell receptor beta chain sequence. Its antigen is not yet known. Base qualities are missing; no much larger clone stands one base away. This entry is derived from a study of shared clonotypes between healthy human individuals (dated by TCRdb to about 2020). At the level of the whole study: The cohort included three men and a couple of women between 18 and 49 years of age. For each donor, CD4 naive and CD4 memory were each run on three plates, CD8 naive on two plates, and CD8 memory on one plate. To estimate repertoire size and how much clonotype sharing occurs between individuals, the study deeply sequenced the blood TCR repertoires of roughly 5 healthy adults. To increase sequencing depth and limit assay-specific biases, TCR repertoire library preparation and sequencing were carried out by different laboratories using diverse techniques. Per donor, leukapheresis produced somewhere between about 0.8 and 9 billion PBMCs. Summary of the overall study and its limitations: Naive subsets generally had larger estimated clonotype richness than memory subsets. Pairwise subsampling led to the expectation that sequencing depth would affect the degree of clonotype sharing among donors. Sampling was limited to blood, and TCR repertoires in tissue likely differ from TCR repertoires in blood. Even with the large sequencing depth, rarefaction of the sorted-subset datasets indicated that sequencing was incomplete. Because the study included a small number of donors, the genetic and exposure-history diversity represented was limited. About 5% of naive CD4, roughly 3.6% of naive CD8, roughly 2.4% of memory CD4, and about 0.4% of memory CD8 clonotypes were shared across several donors. Clonotypes shared by all four sorted-subset donors showed higher generation probabilities than non-shared clonotypes.

Using the deep immunoSEQ assay, TCR CDR3 regions were amplified from genomic DNA by multiplex PCR. For each cell subset, the extracted genomic DNA was distributed evenly across all wells of several immunoSEQ 96-well plates, and each plate served as one replicate. Each replicate PCR for sorted subsets received approximately 200 ng genomic DNA, equal to about 30,000 T cell genomes. Purified libraries were quantified with a Qubit 3.0 fluorometer, sized on a Bioanalyzer 2100, and re-quantified with the KAPA Library Quantification kit. A separate single-read 150-cycle Illumina NextSeq 550 flow cell was used to sequence each immunoSEQ 96-well plate. As for the original processing: The immunoSEQ output contained only junctional sequences without quality scores, so filtering could not match that applied to full-length reads. Sequences were annotated with PyIR, a Python wrapper for IgBLAST v1.9, using IMGT germline references to assign V/J genes and CDR3. Reads were removed for weak V/J assignments (E-value above 1e-6), missing CDR3, stop codons, out-of-frame junctions, or ambiguous translated residues. V3J clonotypes were defined by identical inferred V gene, J gene, and CDR3 amino acid sequence. To compute the percentage overlap between repertoires, the number of shared unique clonotypes was divided by the size of the smaller repertoire. Richness of each repertoire was evaluated using RTK rarefaction, the Chao1 estimator, and Recon v2.1 estimates of unobserved clonotypes. OLGA was used to compute generation probabilities for all TCRbeta clonotypes that the gDNA method yielded from a handful of donors. This is the immuneACCESS table as TCRdb keeps it, with only in-frame sequences that have V and J called. A part of the clones is gone; compared with another copy, unresolved V genes explain less than half, and the rest is unexplained. V and J calls and clone size follow that table, whereas D and trimming were derived from the DNA. In this sample the table shows hundreds of thousands of clones, roughly 70% of which occur a single time. The ten largest clones add up to 1.5% to 2% of the sample.

The germline V gene (reference sequence) yields SEHNR for CDR1 and FQNEAQ for CDR2. V drops 3 bases and J drops 0 bases, leaving 18 bases in between. There are 17 amino acids in the CDR3, from cysteine to phenylalanine inclusive. The CDR3 DNA has 51 bases and is translated from base 1. Donors were healthy HIV-negative adults with no recently reported acute infections or vaccinations. Only Caucasian adults living in Nashville, Tennessee, USA were represented among the donors. Magnetic negative selection was used to enrich CD4+ T cells, after which naive cells were positively selected on CD45RA and the negative fraction became the memory subset. After blood collection by leukapheresis, PBMCs were isolated using Ficoll-Histopaque density gradient centrifugation and then cryopreserved in the vapor phase of liquid nitrogen. Analytical flow cytometry was used to check the purity and quantity of every magnetically sorted T cell population. Each sorted fraction had its genomic DNA isolated and then quantified by UV absorbance on a Nanodrop 2000c.

The chain is encoded by TRBV7-9 joined to TRBJ2-7, with TRBD2 perhaps the D gene, on 6 matching bases. What was sequenced was memory CD4+ T cells sorted from blood. Taken with the paper, the label for cell subset or site translates to: CD45RA-negative fraction. The TCR was taken from a woman between 25 and 40 years old in good health. The DNA sequence is given as TGTGCCAGCAGCTTTGACCGTCGGGGAGGCTACTCCTACGAGCAGTACTTC. Translated, it gives CASSFDRRGGYSYEQYF.